A single sample gave rise to the 27 T cell receptor beta chains below, sequenced in a study of type 1 regulatory T cells. No antigen has been identified for these receptors. In TCRdb, the reads were re-called with MiXCR into one record per CDR3 protein. The repertoire has about 42,000 distinct CDR3 sequences, approximately 12% of them found once; the top ten carry over 7.5%. Material for sequencing was cultured non-Tr1 T cells, either the whole culture or a sorted T cell fraction (not recorded which). These receptors were collected from a human donor in good health.

This clonotype has a count of ten or more. The genes are TRBV7-2 and TRBJ2-1, with no clear D. Germline CDR1 reads SGHTA; CDR2 reads FQGNSA. Trimming left V 3 bases short and J 7 bases short, with 10 bases between. The CDR3 consists of 13 residues. The CDR3 DNA reads TGTGCCAGCAGCTTGGCCAGGAGTAATGAGCAGTTCTTC. This encodes CASSLARSNEQFF. The variable domain in full, with the rest retrieved from reference TRBV7-2 and TRBJ2-1, is GAGVSQSPSNKVTEKGKDVELRCDPISGHTALYWYRQSLGQGLEFLIYFQGNSAPDKSGLPSDRFSAERTGGSVSTLTIQRTQQEDSAVYLCASSLARSNEQFFGPGTRLTVL.

This clonotype was detected a few times. The V call is TRBV20-1, the J call TRBJ2-3, with TRBD2 matching 8 bases. The V and J ends lost 3 bases and 4 bases, in that order; junction bases with no gene match: 3. The CDR3 is made up of 13 amino acids. The germline gives CDR1 DFQATT, CDR2 SNEGSKA (reference sequence). Here the CDR3 DNA reads TGCAGTGCTAGGGGACTAGACCCAGATACGCAGTATTTT. The encoded protein is CSARGLDPDTQYF.

In the case of this clonotype: A single base separates this from a much larger clone, so it may be a read error. The chain employs TRBV7-2 and TRBJ1-5; tentatively, D is TRBD1 (6 bases). This CDR3 contains 18 residues. Looked up from germline, CDR1 is SGHTA and CDR2 is FQGNSA. DNA of the CDR3: TGTGCCCGCAGCTTAGAAGTTGGTGGGCAGGGGAACAATCAGCCCCAGCATTTT. Protein: CARSLEVGGQGNNQPQHF.

This clonotype was observed many times. The chain employs TRBV20-1 and TRBJ1-3; 10 bases agree with TRBD1. Germline V gene data show CDR1 as DFQATT and CDR2 as SNEGSKA (reference sequence). CDR3 size: 17 residues. The ends lost 0 bases at V and 5 bases at J; junction bases unmatched: 10. The DNA for the CDR3 is TGCAGTGCTAGAGATGGACAGGGGGAGGTCCTCAGAAACACCATATATTTT. This translates into CSARDGQGEVLRNTIYF.

This clonotype has at least ten counts. This sequence joins TRBV29-1 and TRBJ1-1; D possibly corresponds to TRBD1 (6 bases). From germline, CDR1 is SQVTM and CDR2 ANQGSEA. This CDR3 spans 13 amino acids. V lost 2 bases and J 0 bases, leaving 7 bases between the germline ends. CDR3 coding DNA: TGCAGCGTTGAACAGGGGATGAACACTGAAGCTTTCTTT. Amino acid sequence: CSVEQGMNTEAFF.

This clonotype came up many times. The CDR3 nucleotides are TGCGCCAGCAGCTTGCAAGACAGGGACTCAGGCTCACCCCTCCACTTT. As protein: CASSLQDRDSGSPLHF. V gene TRBV5-1 combines with J gene TRBJ1-6, with TRBD1 matching 7 bases. This CDR3 spans 16 amino acids. The V gene end was trimmed by 1 base and the J gene end by 10 bases; junction bases not matched to a gene: 11. Looked up from germline, CDR1 is SGHRS and CDR2 is YFSETQ.

The chain is built from TRBV9 and TRBJ2-7; D is possibly TRBD1 or TRBD2 (5 bases each). Germline loops: CDR1 SGDLS, CDR2 YYNGEE. There are 14 residues in the CDR3. V shed 2 bases and J shed 2 bases, with 11 bases lying between them. CDR3 sequence (DNA): TGTGCCAGCAGCGTTGGGACGGTTGCCTACGAGCAGTACTTC. It specifies CASSVGTVAYEQYF.

This clonotype was seen a few times. This sequence joins TRBV19 and TRBJ1-5; tentative D call: TRBD1 (5 bases). This CDR3 is 15 amino acids long. V was clipped by 7 bases and J by 3 bases, with 16 bases between them. Germline V CDR1 and CDR2: LNHDA, SQIVND (reference sequence). CDR3 coding DNA: TGTGCCAGTAAAGGGGCTGGGAGGGACAATCAGCCCCAGCATTTT. This translates into CASKGAGRDNQPQHF.

This clonotype occurred a few times. This rearrangement joins TRBV6-2 or TRBV6-3 to TRBJ2-5; TRBD1 aligns across 11 bases. CDR3 length equals 15 residues. Germline CDR1 and CDR2: MNHEY and SVGEGT. J gave up 5 bases and V 5 bases, and 7 bases lay outside the gene matches. The CDR3 here is CASSKDRGLFETQYF. In DNA, the CDR3 is TGTGCCAGCAGTAAGGACAGGGGGCTTTTCGAGACCCAGTACTTC.

For the CDR3, the DNA is TGTGCCAGAAGCTTAAGTGAGCAGTTCTTC. Protein sequence: CARSLSEQFF. This chain links TRBV5-3 with TRBJ2-1; D uncertain. TRBV5-3 is assigned to the ORF class and has an uncertain function. V gave up 2 bases and J gave up 9 bases, with 3 bases separating them. This CDR3 spans 10 amino acids.

This clonotype was recorded many times. This chain connects TRBV6-4 to TRBJ2-1; the D gene is possibly TRBD1 (6 bases). V was shortened by 5 bases and J by 9 bases, with 14 bases between the two germline ends. Germline V gene sequence: CDR1 MRHNA, CDR2 SNTAGT. The length of the CDR3 is 13 residues. CDR3 nucleotide sequence: TGTGCCAGCAGTTTAACAGGGTTGGGTGAGCAGTTCTTC. Translated, it gives CASSLTGLGEQFF.

Only a few counts were recorded for this clonotype. The chain has TRBV7-3 and TRBJ2-3; weak D call: TRBD1 (5 bases). V dropped 0 bases and J dropped 0 bases, with 10 bases sitting between them. This CDR3 comprises 16 residues. Germline-derived CDR1 and CDR2 are SGHTA and FQGTGA. The chain's CDR3 is CASSLTFGASTDTQYF. The CDR3, as DNA: TGTGCCAGCAGCTTAACGTTTGGGGCAAGCACAGATACGCAGTATTTT.

The chain recombines TRBV20-1 with TRBJ2-7; 7 bases are a match to TRBD2. V lost 3 bases, J lost 5 bases, and 13 bases stayed unmatched. CDR3 length: 15 amino acids. Germline CDR1 reads DFQATT; CDR2 reads SNEGSKA (reference sequence). The CDR3 loop reads CSASIIAGVANEQYF. The CDR3 DNA reads TGCAGTGCTAGTATCATTGCGGGAGTGGCGAACGAGCAGTACTTC.

The chain employs TRBV4-3 and TRBJ1-3, with 9 bases aligning to TRBD1. V lost 4 bases, J lost 5 bases, and 3 bases stayed unmatched. The CDR3 has 14 amino acids. Germline V lookup: CDR1 LGHNA, CDR2 YSLEER. CDR3 region: CASSLQGARNTIYF. The CDR3, as DNA: TGCGCCAGCAGCCTACAGGGGGCGAGAAACACCATATATTTT.

This clonotype was recorded at least ten times. The rearrangement links TRBV24-1 to TRBJ2-1; D possibly matches TRBD1 or TRBD2 (5 bases each). Between the trimmed V and J ends, which lost 6 bases and 6 bases, there was a span of 17 bases. CDR3 length: 15 amino acids. The germline CDR1 and CDR2 sequences are KGHDR and SFDVKD. CDR3 protein: CATSLRDGKPNEQFF. Written as DNA, the CDR3 is TGTGCCACCAGTCTCCGGGACGGTAAGCCCAATGAGCAGTTCTTC.

In this sample, this clonotype turned up a few times. The V gene is TRBV18, the J gene TRBJ1-2; 9 bases are a match to TRBD1. The CDR3 loop spans 15 amino acids. Germline V gene data show CDR1 as KGHSH and CDR2 as LQKENI. With 4 bases clipped from V and 7 bases from J, the junction kept 10 bases outside the gene matches. This CDR3 reads CASSLDLDRGRGYTF. The CDR3 region has the DNA TGTGCCAGCTCACTCGATTTGGACAGGGGACGTGGCTACACCTTC.

This clonotype was picked up many times. The V and J genes are TRBV7-2 and TRBJ2-1; D unresolved. V lost 8 bases and J 4 bases, leaving 12 bases between the germline ends. Germline V lookup: CDR1 SGHTA, CDR2 FQGNSA. This CDR3 spans 13 amino acids. The CDR3 DNA sequence: TGTGCCAGCGACTCGGGTATGTACAATGAGCAGTTCTTC. Translation gives CASDSGMYNEQFF.

There are a few counts of this clonotype. The genes are TRBV5-1 and TRBJ2-7, with 10 bases lining up with TRBD1. Germline V gene sequence: CDR1 SGHRS, CDR2 YFSETQ. Trimming removed 3 bases from V and 5 bases from J; junction bases left unmatched: 8. There are 15 residues in the CDR3. The CDR3 DNA is TGCGCCAGCAGCTCCGGGACAGGGGTTATGGACGAGCAGTACTTC. This sequence encodes CASSSGTGVMDEQYF.

At least ten counts were recorded for this clonotype. The chain recombines TRBV11-2 with TRBJ2-7; 11 positions match TRBD2. CDR3 length equals 14 residues. V was clipped by 5 bases and J by 3 bases; unmatched bases: 3. Germline values: CDR1 SGHAT, CDR2 FQNNGV. CDR3 amino acids: CASSPGLAVYEQYF. In nucleotides, the CDR3 is TGTGCCAGCAGCCCGGGACTAGCGGTCTACGAGCAGTACTTC.

This clonotype appeared many times. The CDR3 sequence: CASSGGQANTEAFF. The DNA of the CDR3 is TGCGCCAGCAGCGGGGGACAGGCGAACACTGAAGCTTTCTTT. This chain joins TRBV5-1 and TRBJ1-1; 8 nucleotides line up with TRBD1. Germline V gives CDR1 SGHRS, CDR2 YFSETQ. The CDR3 is 14 residues long. J lost 1 base, V lost 4 bases, and 3 bases had no gene match. Drawing the rest from reference TRBV5-1 and TRBJ1-1, the complete variable domain is KAGVTQTPRYLIKTRGQQVTLSCSPISGHRSVSWYQQTPGQGLQFLFEYFSETQRNKGNFPGRFSGRQFSNSRSEMNVSTLELGDSALYLCASSGGQANTEAFFGQGTRLTVV.

This rearrangement joins TRBV18 to TRBJ2-1; 8 bases are a match to TRBD1. Germline V gene sequence: CDR1 KGHSH, CDR2 LQKENI. J lost 12 bases, V lost 4 bases, and 11 bases had no gene match. The CDR3 spans 14 residues. The DNA for the CDR3 is TGTGCCAGCTCACAAGACACTCGACAGGGGTGGCAGTTCTTC. It yields the protein CASSQDTRQGWQFF.

This chain uses TRBV28 with TRBJ1-2, with TRBD1 matching over 7 bases. The V segment lost 4 bases and the J segment 4 bases; nucleotides outside the gene matches: 6. There are 14 residues in the CDR3. Germline V lookup: CDR1 MDHEN, CDR2 SYDVKM. The CDR3 nucleotides read TGTGCCAGCAGTTCTGGACAGGTGCCCTATGGCTACACCTTC. Its translation: CASSSGQVPYGYTF.

This clonotype is categorized as medium-sized. The chain combines TRBV6-2 or TRBV6-3 with TRBJ1-1; possibly TRBD1 for D (5 bases). This CDR3 comprises 12 residues. V was cut by 5 bases and J by 11 bases, with 15 bases left in between. In germline, CDR1 is MNHEY, CDR2 SVGEGT. CDR3 residues: CASSHDTGLAFF. The CDR3 DNA reads as TGTGCCAGCAGTCATGATACAGGCTTGGCTTTCTTT.

This clonotype was detected ten times or more. CDR3 residues: CASSPGLAFTGELFF. CDR3 coding DNA: TGTGCCAGCAGCCCGGGACTAGCGTTCACCGGGGAGCTGTTTTTT. This chain links TRBV12-3 or TRBV12-4 with TRBJ2-2; 10 bases match TRBD2. There are 15 residues in the CDR3. The J segment lost 4 bases and the V segment lost 6 bases, leaving 5 bases of the junction unmatched.

This clonotype was seen a handful of times. The chain links TRBV27 to TRBJ2-1, with TRBD2 identical over 10 bases. The trim removed 6 bases at V and 6 bases at J, leaving 11 bases unmatched. The CDR3 length is 16 residues. Germline V gene lookup returns CDR1 MNHEY and CDR2 SMNVEV (reference sequence). CDR3 in amino acids: CASRLGSGLAINEQFF. As DNA, the CDR3 is TGTGCCAGCAGACTGGGGTCGGGACTAGCGATCAATGAGCAGTTCTTC.

In this sample, this clonotype is medium-sized (0.01 to 0.1%). This chain joins TRBV5-1 and TRBJ2-7; D is possibly TRBD1 (5 bases). Germline-derived CDR1 and CDR2 are SGHRS and YFSETQ. This CDR3 contains 13 residues. The V end was cut by 2 bases, the J end by 0 bases, with 6 bases between. In DNA, the CDR3 is TGCGCCAGCAGCTTACAGGACTCCTACGAGCAGTACTTC. Translating gives CASSLQDSYEQYF.

This clonotype was observed many times. The V call is TRBV5-1, the J call TRBJ2-3, with D maybe TRBD1 (6 bases). CDR1 and CDR2 from the germline V gene are SGHRS and YFSETQ. The CDR3 spans 13 residues. V was pared by 3 bases and J by 6 bases, with 11 bases between. The CDR3 loop reads CASSSQGFDTQYF. CDR3 DNA sequence: TGCGCCAGCAGCTCCCAGGGGTTTGATACGCAGTATTTT.